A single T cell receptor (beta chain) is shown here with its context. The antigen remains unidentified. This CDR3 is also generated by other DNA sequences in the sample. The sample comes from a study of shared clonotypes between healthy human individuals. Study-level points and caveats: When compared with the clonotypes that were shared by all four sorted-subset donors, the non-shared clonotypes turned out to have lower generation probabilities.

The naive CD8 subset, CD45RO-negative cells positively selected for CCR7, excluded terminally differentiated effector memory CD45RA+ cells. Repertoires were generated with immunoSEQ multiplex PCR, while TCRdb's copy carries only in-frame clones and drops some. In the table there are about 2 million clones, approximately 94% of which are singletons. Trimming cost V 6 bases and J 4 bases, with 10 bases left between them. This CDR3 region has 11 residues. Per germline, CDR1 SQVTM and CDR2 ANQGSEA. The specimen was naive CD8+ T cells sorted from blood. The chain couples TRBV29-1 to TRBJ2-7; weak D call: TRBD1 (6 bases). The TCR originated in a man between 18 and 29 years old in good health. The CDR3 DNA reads TGCAGCGTATTACAGGGATACGAGCAGTACTTC. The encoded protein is CSVLQGYEQYF.